The source of this T cell receptor beta chain is a study of blood T cells in healthy people across ages (dated by TCRdb to the mid-2010s). Study-level background: In model experiments, roughly one uniquely barcoded TCR beta cDNA molecule per two T cells was captured by template switching. The donors were divided into four age groups: young (average approximately 17 years), middle-aged (approximately 41), aged (roughly 60) and long-lived (roughly 82). Age-related changes in TCR beta repertoire diversity were measured in the study by deep sequencing normalized with unique cDNA molecular identifiers. Using the same blood draw, the study looked at two additional independent replicas of 1 million unique cDNA reads for two donors, one aged 18 to 30 and the other aged 80 or older. What the study reported, not specific to this receptor: Because the CMV infection status of the donors was unknown, age-related changes in expanded clonotypes may potentially have been confounded. Estimates of total diversity based on one million sequenced T cells were considered lower bounds and underestimates. Compared with the aged group, more naive CD4+ T cells, fewer expanded clones and increased TCR diversity were shown by the long-lived group, suggesting age selection. A strong correlation was found between observed TCR beta diversity and the percentage of naive T cells measured by flow cytometry. Because profiling used bulk unsorted PBMCs, naive and antigen-experienced compartments could not be compared conclusively. As age increased, observed TCR beta diversity per million T cells dropped in a roughly linear way, and a significant reduction was already evident by age 40.

The donors were about 40 Caucasian individuals from Russia, aged about 6 to 95 years, who were systemically healthy. Each donor gave about 9.8 milliliters of peripheral blood, drawn into EDTA-treated Vacutainer tubes. Ficoll-Paque density-gradient centrifugation was used to isolate PBMCs, with at least 7 million obtained per sample. Total RNA was extracted from PBMCs with Trizol reagent, with at least 5.5 micrograms obtained per sample. The percentages of naive CD45RAhigh/CD27high T cells were determined by flow cytometry on a PBMC aliquot from every donor. The library was obtained by 5' RACE. The instrument was an Illumina HiSeq 2500. A second 7 to 11 cycle PCR used a sample-barcoded 5' primer and a J-beta primer mix. A template-switch 5' adaptor carrying 12 random nucleotides introduced a unique molecular identifier onto each TCR beta cDNA molecule. Each sample yielded at least 2.5 million CDR3-containing paired-end reads. First-strand cDNA synthesis was performed from all RNA using the Mint cDNA synthesis kit, with priming by a TRBC-specific oligonucleotide. After uracil-DNA glycosylase treatment, a first 18-cycle PCR used universal primers M1SS and BC2_uni_R on all cDNA. Per the source publication's procedure: Normalization of each sample was performed by random selection of 1 million high-quality reads, each carrying a distinct molecular identifier. Instead of being binned into consensus sequences, reads that shared molecular identifiers were thrown out. MiTCR, with a Q25 quality threshold and the strictest error-elimination algorithm, was used for CDR3 identification, clonotype clustering and error correction. A nonparametric unseen species model with Euler transformation was used to estimate lower-bound total TCR beta diversity. The public sequencing data were trimmed at Q25 with fastp and processed into clonotypes with MiXCR by TCRdb, which kept only in-frame beta chains. A single entry per CDR3 protein holds the most common genes and DNA from its merged rows. The V and J calls reflect TCRdb's pipeline rather than the authors' work. For this sample there are some 760,000 distinct CDR3 sequences; around 25% appear just once. In total, the top ten clones hold more than 3% of the sample.

The CDR3 spans 14 residues, from the cysteine through the phenylalanine. Of the read, only the CDR3 DNA is kept; its 42 bases are in frame from base 1. The V and J ends are trimmed by 3 bases and 6 bases, leaving 15 bases between them. Sequences SEHNR (CDR1) and FQNEAQ (CDR2) are obtained from the germline V gene (reference sequence). A few counts support this clonotype. This clone's antigen is unknown. Base qualities are not recorded, but no much larger clone differs from it by a single base. Separately, the same data were catalogued under a study of T cells of mothers and their children. The second investigation adds: Nine systemically healthy Caucasian individuals, comprising three mothers and their six children, were included as donors. cDNA synthesis consumed the entire amount of extracted RNA, loaded at approximately 1.6 ug RNA in each 15 ul reaction. Sample barcodes and 2-4 random nucleotides were added via the M1S primer in the second PCR. Over 8 million TCR beta CDR3 reads came from each mother, compared with around 3 million reads from each child. Thymic selection similarly shapes TCR recombination output in related and unrelated pairs, with minor effect from inherited differences. Normalized repertoire overlap in related mother-child pairs was always slightly higher than in unrelated mother-child pairs, but the difference was never significant. No persistent microchimeric T cell clones were found, with a detection sensitivity of roughly 100 clones per million clonotypes. The study used deep NGS to compare TCR beta repertoires of mothers and children, seeking features distinguishing related mother-child pairs from unrelated individuals. The mean age was about 37 +/- 4 years for the mothers and about 10 +/- 4 years for the children. Libraries were sequenced on Illumina HiSeq 2000 with 100+100 nt paired-end reads after adapter ligation with NEBNext reagents. Mother and child libraries were prepared a month apart and sequenced in separate runs to prevent cross-contamination. Between 500,000 and 2,000,000 distinct TCR beta clonotypes were identified per donor. Naive TCR beta clonotypes were estimated from low-frequency clonotypes matched to each donor's FACS-determined naive share, without sorting.

Material: blood. The sequence was collected from a boy under 18 in good health. This receptor chain uses TRBV7-9 and TRBJ2-7; the D gene is perhaps TRBD2, from 6 matching bases. DNA sequence: TGTGCCAGCAGCTTCGGCGGGGCGTCGTTCGAGCAGTACTTC. It encodes CASSFGGASFEQYF.